The 17 T cell receptor beta chains given below trace back to one sample, sequenced in a study of graft-versus-host responses after intestinal transplantation. TCRdb's table, derived via immunoSEQ multiplex PCR, lists solely in-frame clones and lacks some. This table has roughly 53,000 clones, roughly nine tenths appearing once. This material consisted of PBMCs, taken 650 to 670 days after intestinal transplant. These receptors all come from a human patient who received an intestinal transplant, so some T cells may come from the graft donor.

The chain carries TRBV21-1 and TRBJ1-4; the table's D call, TRBD1, has no DNA check behind it. TRBV21-1 is designated a pseudogene. The CDR3 sequence is 14 residues long. CDR3 DNA sequence: TGTGCCGGGGACAGGGGCTTTCCTAATGAAAAACTGTTTTTT. It encodes CAGDRGFPNEKLFF.

The V gene is TRBV7-9, the J gene TRBJ2-2; D uncertain. This CDR3 region has 18 residues. The germline gives CDR1 SEHNR, CDR2 FQNEAQ (reference sequence). The CDR3 is CVTTQSGRTSSSTGELFF. The CDR3 bases are TGTGTCACGACTCAATCCGGACGGACCTCTTCGAGCACCGGGGAGCTGTTTTTT.

This chain connects TRBV6-5 to TRBJ2-7; no definite D call. CDR1 is MNHEY and CDR2 is SVGAGI in the germline V gene. The CDR3 sequence is 11 residues long. V was clipped by 2 bases and J by 9 bases, with 8 bases between them. The CDR3 spells CASSYRGRQYF. CDR3 sequence (DNA): TGTGCCAGCAGTTACCGTGGCAGGCAGTACTTC.

This chain uses TRBV2 with TRBJ2-1; D is unclear. V was pared by 4 bases and J by 0 bases, with 10 bases between. The CDR3 totals 15 residues. Per the germline V gene, CDR1 is SNHLY and CDR2 is FYNNEI. The CDR3 region is CASSGRQSSYNEQFF. For the CDR3, the DNA is TGTGCCAGCAGTGGTCGGCAGAGCTCCTACAATGAGCAGTTCTTC.

The CDR3 loop is CAISESEYEQYF. The CDR3 bases are TGTGCCATCAGTGAGTCTGAATACGAGCAGTACTTC. This chain uses TRBV10-3 with TRBJ2-7; D is uncertain. V lost 0 bases to trimming and J lost 4 bases, with 4 bases between them. The germline gives CDR1 ENHRY, CDR2 SYGVKD. The CDR3 loop spans 12 amino acids.

V usage is TRBV20-1 and J usage is TRBJ1-2, with D hard to call. This CDR3 region has 10 residues. Trimming removed 6 bases at V and 7 bases at J, with 9 bases between. Germline loops: CDR1 DFQATT, CDR2 SNEGSKA (reference sequence). The CDR3 loop reads CSAPTSGYTF. Here the CDR3 DNA reads TGCAGTGCCCCCACCAGTGGCTACACCTTC.

The J gene is TRBJ2-3, the V gene TRBV6-1; TRBD1 agrees at 7 bases. The CDR3 covers 13 residues. Germline assignment: CDR1 MNHNS and CDR2 SASEGT. The trim removed 3 bases at V and 12 bases at J, leaving 9 bases unmatched. The CDR3 DNA sequence: TGTGCCAGCAGTGAGGATCTCGGGACAGTTCAGTATTTT. Translated: CASSEDLGTVQYF.

The chain links TRBV5-1 to TRBJ1-2, with 11 bases fitting TRBD1. The CDR3 sequence is 17 residues long. Trimming at V came to 5 bases and at J to 5 bases, leaving 14 bases not matched to a gene. Germline V CDR1 and CDR2: SGHRS, YFSETQ. The CDR3 DNA is TGCGCCAGCAGAAGTGGAGGACAGGGGGCTCTCCCTTATGGCTACACCTTC. This encodes CASRSGGQGALPYGYTF.

The chain couples TRBV19 to TRBJ2-3; TRBD2 aligns across 9 bases. The CDR3 covers 17 residues. V shed 3 bases, J shed 1 base, and the junction held 8 bases outside the gene matches. Germline V gene sequence: CDR1 LNHDA, CDR2 SQIVND (reference sequence). CDR3 bases: TGTGCCAGTAGTATCTATACGGGCGGGGGGGGCACAGATACGCAGTATTTT. It specifies CASSIYTGGGGTDTQYF.

The V gene is TRBV10-3, the J gene TRBJ2-3; 9 nucleotides match TRBD2. Germline V lookup: CDR1 ENHRY, CDR2 SYGVKD. V lost 8 bases and J lost 2; bases outside the gene matches: 5. This CDR3 spans 14 amino acids. CDR3 in amino acids: CAIGSGGTTDTQYF. CDR3 nucleotides: TGTGCCATCGGGAGCGGGGGGACCACAGATACGCAGTATTTT.

Only one count was recorded for this clone. The chain recombines TRBV19 with TRBJ1-5; unclear D gene. The CDR3 contains 16 residues. Germline values: CDR1 LNHDA, CDR2 SQIVND (reference sequence). Between the trimmed V and J ends, which lost 5 bases and 9 bases, there was a span of 23 bases. CDR3 in DNA: TGTGCCAGTAGTTCTAGCGGTGTCTCAATCCTGGGGCCCCAGCATTTT. Residues: CASSSSGVSILGPQHF. Looking up the rest from reference TRBV19 and TRBJ1-5 gives the full variable domain: DGGITQSPKYLFRKEGQNVTLSCEQNLNHDAMYWYRQDPGQGLRLIYYSQIVNDFQKGDIAEGYSVSREKKESFPLTVTSAQKNPTAFYLCASSSSGVSILGPQHFGDGTRLSIL.

The chain couples TRBV18 to TRBJ1-1; D gene uncertain. CDR3 length: 15 amino acids. CDR1 KGHSH and CDR2 LQKENI come from the germline V gene. With 0 bases removed from V and 0 bases from J, the gap between germline ends came to 8 bases. CDR3 nucleotide sequence: TGTGCCAGCTCACCACCCCGGGGTGTGAACACTGAAGCTTTCTTT. It is translated as CASSPPRGVNTEAFF.

With respect to this clone: Other DNA sequences in the sample encode the same CDR3. The chain carries TRBV5-1 and TRBJ2-7; 8 nucleotides match TRBD1. Germline CDR1 SGHRS, CDR2 YFSETQ. V was clipped by 4 bases and J by 0 bases; unmatched bases: 3. The CDR3 contains 14 residues. The CDR3, as DNA: TGCGCCAGCAGCCCCGGACAGGGCTCCTACGAGCAGTACTTC. Translating gives CASSPGQGSYEQYF.

In this sample, this clone turned up a few times. The chain employs TRBV7-2 and TRBJ2-2; 10 nucleotides line up with TRBD2. The CDR3 loop spans 16 amino acids. V lost 1 base and J lost 4; bases outside the gene matches: 3. Germline V gene sequence: CDR1 SGHTA, CDR2 FQGNSA. The CDR3 region is CASSLGLAGITGELFF. Here the CDR3 DNA reads TGTGCCAGCAGCTTAGGACTAGCGGGCATCACCGGGGAGCTGTTTTTT.

CDR3 region: CASSSGLTGELFF. CDR3 DNA sequence: TGTGCCAGTTCTAGCGGGCTCACCGGGGAGCTGTTTTTT. V usage is TRBV7-7 and J usage is TRBJ2-2; TRBD2 aligns across 8 bases. There are 13 residues in the CDR3. Germline loops: CDR1 SSHAT, CDR2 FNYEAQ (reference sequence). With 9 bases clipped from V and 4 bases from J, the junction kept 4 bases outside the gene matches.

The rearrangement links TRBV5-1 to TRBJ2-2; TRBD2 agrees at 13 bases. V trimming: 4 bases; J trimming: 3 bases; junction bases outside the gene matches: 3. Germline V gene data show CDR1 as SGHRS and CDR2 as YFSETQ. The CDR3 covers 16 residues. In DNA, the CDR3 is TGCGCCAGCAGCCCGGGACTAGCGGGGTACACCGGGGAGCTGTTTTTT. It encodes CASSPGLAGYTGELFF. The variable domain in full, with the rest retrieved from reference TRBV5-1 and TRBJ2-2, is KAGVTQTPRYLIKTRGQQVTLSCSPISGHRSVSWYQQTPGQGLQFLFEYFSETQRNKGNFPGRFSGRQFSNSRSEMNVSTLELGDSALYLCASSPGLAGYTGELFFGEGSRLTVL.

The chain is built from TRBV4-2 and TRBJ1-1; D gene ambiguous. Germline CDR1 LGHNA, CDR2 YNFKEQ. This CDR3 is built from 14 residues. The V end lost 2 bases, the J end lost 5 bases, and 12 bases lay between the germline ends. Written as DNA, the CDR3 is TGTGCCAGCAGCCAAAGCCAGGTGGTAACTGAAGCTTTCTTT. It encodes CASSQSQVVTEAFF.